The 11 T cell receptor beta chains reported below all come from one sample, sequenced in a study of blood T cell repertoires in COVID-19. TCRdb's copy holds only in-frame clones and misses some; the assay was immunoSEQ multiplex PCR. The profile shows 200,000 to 250,000 clones, more than 75% of them singletons. The material sequenced was peripheral blood. The origin of the receptors is a woman older than 75 with COVID-19, enrolled during active disease.

The chain joins TRBV28 to TRBJ2-7; 9 bases are a match to TRBD1. The CDR3 spans 13 residues. CDR1 and CDR2 (germline): MDHEN, SYDVKM. The V and J ends lost 3 bases and 7 bases, in that order; junction bases with no gene match: 4. The CDR3 DNA reads TGTGCCAGCAGTTTTGGGACAGGGTGGGAGCAGTACTTC. Protein: CASSFGTGWEQYF.

This clone was seen a handful of times. V and J are TRBV9 and TRBJ2-1; the D gene is possibly TRBD2 (6 bases). The germline CDR1 and CDR2 sequences are SGDLS and YYNGEE. CDR3 size: 16 residues. V dropped 4 bases and J dropped 3 bases, with 17 bases sitting between them. The CDR3 protein is CASSPRVGGSYNEQFF. The CDR3 DNA reads TGTGCCAGCAGCCCGAGGGTGGGGGGAAGCTACAATGAGCAGTTCTTC.

The chain carries TRBV19 and TRBJ2-7; 8 nucleotides line up with TRBD1. Trimming took 3 bases from V and 4 from J; bases not matched to a gene: 5. The CDR3 has 14 residues. Germline assignment: CDR1 LNHDA and CDR2 SQIVND (reference sequence). The CDR3 spells CASSIQGQAYEQYF. The CDR3 region has the DNA TGTGCCAGTAGTATCCAGGGACAGGCGTACGAGCAGTACTTC.

This chain joins TRBV4-1 and TRBJ2-7; the D is unclear. Germline V gene sequence: CDR1 MGHRA, CDR2 YSYEKL. This CDR3 region has 16 residues. V was cut by 4 bases and J by 3 bases, with 19 bases left in between. The CDR3: CASSRKVVGQHYEQYF. The DNA of the CDR3 is TGCGCCAGCAGCCGGAAAGTGGTGGGCCAACACTACGAGCAGTACTTC.

The J gene is TRBJ2-2, the V gene TRBV3-1 (or the pseudogene TRBV3-2), with 8 positions matching TRBD2. The CDR3 has 14 residues. Germline V gene sequence: CDR1 LGHDT, CDR2 YNNKEL (reference sequence). With V trimmed by 0 bases and J by 11 bases, 5 bases remained unmatched. Here the CDR3 reads CASSQDRGLGELFF. The DNA for the CDR3 is TGTGCCAGCAGCCAAGATAGGGGACTAGGAGAGCTGTTTTTT.

This chain links TRBV2 with TRBJ2-5; 8 nucleotides align to TRBD2. The trim removed 7 bases at V and 4 bases at J, leaving 8 bases unmatched. The germline gives CDR1 SNHLY, CDR2 FYNNEI. The CDR3 covers 14 residues. The CDR3 DNA follows: TGTGCCAGCACTCGCAATCGGGGGGGAGAGACCCAGTACTTC. This gives the protein CASTRNRGGETQYF.

This rearrangement joins TRBV7-9 to TRBJ2-5; TRBD1 aligns across 7 bases. This CDR3 spans 14 amino acids. CDR1 and CDR2 from the germline V gene are SEHNR and FQNEAQ (reference sequence). J was trimmed by 5 bases and V by 5 bases; bases with no gene match: 8. CDR3 residues: CASSLTGAGETQYF. CDR3 coding DNA: TGTGCCAGCAGCCTTACAGGGGCTGGCGAGACCCAGTACTTC.

The gene calls are TRBV6-1 and TRBJ2-7, with D perhaps matching TRBD1 (5 bases). Germline V lookup: CDR1 MNHNS, CDR2 SASEGT. The V gene lost 1 base and the J gene lost 3 bases, with 13 bases spanning the gap. The CDR3 is made up of 15 amino acids. The CDR3 coding sequence is TGTGCCAGCAGTGAAGGGGGCGCAGGCGTCTACGAGCAGTACTTC. Encoded protein: CASSEGGAGVYEQYF.

Comments on this clone: Distinct nucleotide sequences in the sample also encode this CDR3. V is TRBV19 and J is TRBJ1-2; the match to TRBD1 covers 11 bases. V lost 5 bases to trimming and J lost 0 bases; unmatched junction nucleotides: 2. This CDR3 has 15 amino acids. Germline V gene data show CDR1 as LNHDA and CDR2 as SQIVND (reference sequence). CDR3 residues: CASSSDRGPNYGYTF. DNA of the CDR3: TGTGCCAGTAGTTCGGACAGGGGGCCTAACTATGGCTACACCTTC.

The chain is built from TRBV2 and TRBJ1-2, with 9 bases aligning to TRBD1. Losses at the gene ends were 6 bases for V and 3 bases for J; bases not matched to a gene: 5. This CDR3 contains 14 residues. Germline values: CDR1 SNHLY, CDR2 FYNNEI. The chain's CDR3 is CASRDRGGDYGYTF. The CDR3 nucleotides are TGTGCCAGCAGGGACAGGGGAGGAGACTATGGCTACACCTTC. Combining the CDR3 with reference TRBV2 and TRBJ1-2 gives the whole variable domain EPEVTQTPSHQVTQMGQEVILRCVPISNHLYFYWYRQILGQKVEFLVSFYNNEISEKSEIFDDQFSVERPDGSNFTLKIRSTKLEDSAMYFCASRDRGGDYGYTFGSGTRLTVV.

The chain is built from TRBV3-1 (or the pseudogene TRBV3-2) and TRBJ2-5; TRBD2 is a possible D gene (6 bases). V lost 1 base to trimming and J lost 2 bases, with 20 bases between them. CDR3 length: 18 amino acids. The germline CDR1 and CDR2 sequences are LGHDT and YNNKEL (reference sequence). DNA for the CDR3: TGTGCCAGCAGCCAAGTAAACATCGGGAGAAGGTTACAAGAGACCCAGTACTTC. Translation: CASSQVNIGRRLQETQYF.